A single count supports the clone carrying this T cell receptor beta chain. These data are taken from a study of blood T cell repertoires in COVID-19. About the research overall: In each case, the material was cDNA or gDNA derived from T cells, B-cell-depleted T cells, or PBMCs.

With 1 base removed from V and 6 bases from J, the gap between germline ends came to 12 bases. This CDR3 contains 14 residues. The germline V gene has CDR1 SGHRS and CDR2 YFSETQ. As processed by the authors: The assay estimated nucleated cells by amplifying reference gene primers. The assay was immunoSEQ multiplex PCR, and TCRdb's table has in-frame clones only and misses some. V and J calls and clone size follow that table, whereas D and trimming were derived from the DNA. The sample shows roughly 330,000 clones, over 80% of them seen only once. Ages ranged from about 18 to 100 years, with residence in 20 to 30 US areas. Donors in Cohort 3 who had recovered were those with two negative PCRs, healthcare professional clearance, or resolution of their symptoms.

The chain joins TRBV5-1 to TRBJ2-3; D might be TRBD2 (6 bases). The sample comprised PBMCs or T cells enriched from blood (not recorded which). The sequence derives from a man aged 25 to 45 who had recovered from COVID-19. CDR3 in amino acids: CASSLRGELDTQYF. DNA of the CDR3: TGCGCCAGCAGCTTGCGCGGGGAACTCGATACGCAGTATTTT.